Each of the 29 T cell receptor beta chains below was sequenced from the same sample in a study of regulatory T cells in long-lasting Graves disease. The sample's time point: newly diagnosed GD, antithyroid drugs for less than 3 months. The TCR library was made from RNA that had been extracted from PBMCs in TRIzol. Relying on iRepertoire HTBI primers and Arm-PCR of CDR3 regions, the team built TCR beta libraries. TCRdb reprocessed the multiplex PCR reads via MiXCR and lists one record per CDR3 protein. This table holds 200,000 to 250,000 distinct CDR3 sequences, around 20% found once. Sample: peripheral blood mononuclear cells (PBMCs), taken at new diagnosis, from a patient treated with antithyroid drugs. Receptor source: a female donor with Graves disease.

To note about this clonotype: A single base is all that separates this from a far larger clone, so a read error is likely. The genes are TRBV12-3 or TRBV12-4 and TRBJ2-7, with 13 bases that match TRBD2. The CDR3 runs 15 residues. Trimming cost V 6 bases and J 5 bases; bases outside gene matches: 7. The CDR3 DNA is TGTGCCAGCAGCCCCCCCGGACTAGCGGGGGACGAGCAGTACTTC. Translating it yields CASSPPGLAGDEQYF.

This clonotype was seen only a few times. This chain uses TRBV6-9 with TRBJ2-1; D may be TRBD2 (7 bases). This CDR3 region has 16 residues. Looked up from germline, CDR1 is MNHGY and CDR2 is SVAAGI. The ends were cut back, 2 bases at V and 6 bases at J, with 17 bases in the middle. The CDR3 spells CASSYPGGQRSNEQFF. As DNA, the CDR3 is TGTGCCAGCAGTTATCCGGGGGGCCAAAGGAGCAATGAGCAGTTCTTC.

On this clonotype: This clone may be a read error of a much larger clone one base away. The chain uses TRBV5-1 and TRBJ2-5; 10 bases agree with TRBD1. The CDR3 runs 16 residues. Trimming took 4 bases from V and 2 from J; bases not matched to a gene: 8. Germline V gene lookup returns CDR1 SGHRS and CDR2 YFSETQ. In DNA form, the CDR3 reads TGCGCCAGCAGCACGAACCAGGACAGGGGGCAAGAGACCCAGTACTTC. It is translated as CASSTNQDRGQETQYF.

The rearrangement joins TRBV25-1 to TRBJ2-2, with D unresolved. V lost 3 bases and J 0 bases, leaving 11 bases between the germline ends. This CDR3 is built from 16 residues. CDR1 and CDR2 from the germline V gene are MGHDK and SYGVNS. CDR3 protein: CASSDPVRSNTGELFF. The CDR3 DNA reads TGTGCCAGCAGTGACCCGGTGCGGTCGAACACCGGGGAGCTGTTTTTT.

This clonotype occurred a few times. One end of the junction varies from germline; a read error may be responsible. The chain couples TRBV12-3 or TRBV12-4 to TRBJ1-5, with D perhaps TRBD1 (6 bases). This CDR3 contains 13 residues. CDR3 DNA sequence: TGTGCCAGCAGTCAACAGGGTACTCAGTCCCAGCATTTT. Encoded protein: CASSQQGTQSQHF.

Many counts were recorded for this clonotype. The chain couples TRBV12-3 or TRBV12-4 to TRBJ2-3, with 8 positions matching TRBD2. The CDR3 is 16 amino acids. The V and J ends lost 5 bases and 3 bases, in that order; junction bases with no gene match: 10. The DNA for the CDR3 is TGTGCCAGCAGTGAGTTACGCGGGGGGAGGACAGATACGCAGTATTTT. Its translation: CASSELRGGRTDTQYF.

This clonotype appeared many times. The chain couples TRBV5-1 to TRBJ2-3, with 7 bases matching TRBD1. Germline values: CDR1 SGHRS, CDR2 YFSETQ. The junction had 8 bases not matched to a gene; V was cut back by 4 bases and J by 3 bases. The length of the CDR3 is 15 residues. Here the CDR3 reads CASSIQGEFTDTQYF. The CDR3 DNA sequence: TGCGCCAGCAGCATCCAGGGGGAGTTTACAGATACGCAGTATTTT.

The chain uses TRBV2 and TRBJ2-5; tentatively, D is TRBD2 (7 bases). Germline CDR1 is SNHLY and CDR2 is FYNNEI. The CDR3 is 14 residues long. Trimming shortened V by 6 bases and J by 7 bases, and 18 bases separated the two germline ends. CDR3 DNA: TGTGCCAGCAGCTTAGCCGGGGGGCGCGGGACCCAGTACTTC. Translated, it gives CASSLAGGRGTQYF. Filled out from reference TRBV2 and TRBJ2-5, the complete variable domain reads EPEVTQTPSHQVTQMGQEVILRCVPISNHLYFYWYRQILGQKVEFLVSFYNNEISEKSEIFDDQFSVERPDGSNFTLKIRSTKLEDSAMYFCASSLAGGRGTQYFGPGTRLLVL.

This clonotype was observed at least ten times. V gene TRBV24-1 combines with J gene TRBJ1-5; D is uncertain. V was trimmed by 2 bases and J by 5 bases, leaving 3 bases between them. The germline gives CDR1 KGHDR, CDR2 SFDVKD. The CDR3 extends over 12 amino acids. The CDR3 loop reads CATSDYDQPQHF. The CDR3 DNA follows: TGTGCCACCAGTGATTACGATCAGCCCCAGCATTTT.

At least ten counts were recorded for this clonotype. This rearrangement joins TRBV4-1 to TRBJ1-2, with D unresolved. The CDR3 sequence is 15 residues long. The V end lost 0 bases, the J end lost 0 bases, and 8 bases lay between the germline ends. In germline, CDR1 is MGHRA, CDR2 YSYEKL. The CDR3 DNA reads TGCGCCAGCAGCCAAGATCGGCTGGCTAACTATGGCTACACCTTC. This translates into CASSQDRLANYGYTF.

This chain connects TRBV5-1 to TRBJ2-1; TRBD2 matches at 7 bases. Unmatched junction bases numbered 2, after V lost 1 base and J lost 10 bases. This CDR3 contains 12 residues. Germline CDR1 and CDR2: SGHRS and YFSETQ. The CDR3 DNA reads as TGCGCCAGCAGCTTGAGGCGGGAGGAGCAGTTCTTC. This encodes CASSLRREEQFF.

Only a few counts were recorded for this clonotype. The V call is TRBV20-1, the J call TRBJ2-7; D is perhaps TRBD1 (6 bases). The CDR3 covers 13 residues. V was trimmed by 3 bases and J by 6 bases, leaving 15 bases between them. Germline V gene data show CDR1 as DFQATT and CDR2 as SNEGSKA (reference sequence). This chain's CDR3 is CSASPGHSPEQYF. The CDR3 DNA is TGCAGTGCTAGCCCGGGACACAGTCCCGAGCAGTACTTC.

The table lists this clonotype with many counts. V is TRBV24-1 and J is TRBJ2-1; D perhaps matches TRBD2 (5 bases). The CDR3 totals 16 residues. Trimming removed 2 bases at V and 0 bases at J, with 10 bases between. The germline gives CDR1 KGHDR, CDR2 SFDVKD. For the CDR3, the DNA is TGTGCCACCAGTGATTCAAGCGGAAGCTCCTACAATGAGCAGTTCTTC. Encoded protein: CATSDSSGSSYNEQFF.

This clonotype was observed many times. The chain links TRBV4-1 to TRBJ1-2; unclear D gene. This CDR3 contains 15 residues. Trimming left V 2 bases short and J 4 bases short, with 14 bases between. Germline CDR1 MGHRA, CDR2 YSYEKL. The CDR3 region is CASSQREGYGYGYTF. The CDR3, as DNA: TGCGCCAGCAGCCAACGGGAAGGTTATGGCTATGGCTACACCTTC.

This clonotype was found many times. The rearrangement uses TRBV20-1 and TRBJ2-7, with TRBD2 matching over 8 bases. Germline values: CDR1 DFQATT, CDR2 SNEGSKA (reference sequence). Germline trimming cut 1 base from V and 3 bases from J; bases unmatched to any gene: 5. The CDR3 covers 14 residues. CDR3 amino acids: CSARVNGRGYEQYF. The CDR3 DNA is TGCAGTGCTAGAGTAAACGGGAGGGGCTACGAGCAGTACTTC.

A remark on this clonotype: It may be a read error: a sequence one base away is much more abundant. The CDR3 nucleotides read TGTGCCAACAGCAAGACAGGGTTTCTTGAAGCTTTCTTT. Translating it yields CANSKTGFLEAFF. The chain couples TRBV2 to TRBJ1-1; 7 bases fit TRBD1. CDR3 length: 13 amino acids. Unmatched junction bases numbered 12, after V lost 10 bases and J lost 7 bases. CDR1 and CDR2 from the germline V gene are SNHLY and FYNNEI.

This clonotype has only a few counts. A much larger clonotype is one base distant, so this may be a read error. This chain joins TRBV4-2 and TRBJ2-7; weak D call: TRBD1 (6 bases). The germline CDR1 and CDR2 sequences are LGHNA and YNFKEQ. This CDR3 comprises 14 residues. This CDR3 is CANSPEFPQGEQYF. In nucleotides, the CDR3 is TGTGCCAACAGCCCGGAGTTCCCGCAGGGGGAGCAGTACTTC.

Ten or more counts support this clonotype. The CDR3 DNA sequence: TGTGCCAGCAGCCTAGACAGGACAGACAATGAGCAGTTCTTC. Protein sequence: CASSLDRTDNEQFF. J is TRBJ2-1 and V is TRBV7-2; D might be TRBD1 (6 bases). The CDR3 runs to 14 residues. The germline V gene encodes CDR1 SGHTA and CDR2 FQGNSA. V lost 5 bases, J lost 5 bases, and 13 bases lay in between. Full variable domain (remainder filled in from reference TRBV7-2 and TRBJ2-1): GAGVSQSPSNKVTEKGKDVELRCDPISGHTALYWYRQSLGQGLEFLIYFQGNSAPDKSGLPSDRFSAERTGGSVSTLTIQRTQQEDSAVYLCASSLDRTDNEQFFGPGTRLTVL.

Notes on this clonotype: Possible read error: a much larger clone is one base away. This chain joins TRBV11-2 and TRBJ2-7; 10 bases align to TRBD1. V lost 5 bases and J lost 2; bases outside the gene matches: 6. The CDR3 is 15 residues long. The V gene's germline CDR1 is SGHAT and CDR2 FQNNGV. Written as DNA, the CDR3 is TGTGCCAGCAGCAAGGGACAGGGGAGCCCCTACGAGCAGTACTTC. Its protein product is CASSKGQGSPYEQYF.

This sequence joins TRBV2 and TRBJ2-2; 7 bases agree with TRBD1. Germline V CDR1 and CDR2: SNHLY, FYNNEI. The ends lost 6 bases at V and 7 bases at J; junction bases unmatched: 8. This CDR3 comprises 14 residues. CDR3 bases: TGTGCCAGCAGGATACAGGGGCTTCGCGGGGAGCTGTTTTTT. Translation gives CASRIQGLRGELFF.

This clonotype was seen ten or more times. J is TRBJ2-5 and V is TRBV20-1; a weak D match, TRBD2 (5 bases). Per germline, CDR1 DFQATT and CDR2 SNEGSKA (reference sequence). CDR3 length: 13 amino acids. Trimming removed 0 bases at V and 1 base at J, with 6 bases between. This CDR3 is CSAREDFQETQYF. The CDR3, as DNA: TGCAGTGCTAGAGAGGACTTCCAAGAGACCCAGTACTTC.

This sequence joins TRBV5-1 and TRBJ2-1, with D possibly TRBD2 on 5 matching bases. CDR1 is SGHRS and CDR2 is YFSETQ in the germline V gene. The V end lost 0 bases, the J end lost 7 bases, and 14 bases lay between the germline ends. The CDR3 runs 15 residues. The CDR3 DNA reads as TGCGCCAGCAGCTTGGGGAGGACCGGTAGAAATGAGCAGTTCTTC. It yields the protein CASSLGRTGRNEQFF.

Remarks on this clonotype: It differs at one base from a far larger clone, so likely a read error. The chain combines TRBV7-2 with TRBJ2-4; possibly TRBD1 or TRBD2 for D (6 bases each). The end of the DNA aligns better with TRBJ2-1, so the J call may be wrong. This CDR3 has 17 residues. Germline V gene data show CDR1 as SGHTA and CDR2 as FQGNSA. For the CDR3, the DNA is TGTGCCAGCAGCTTAGTGGCCGGGGGCCTCGCTTTGGGGGAGCAGTTCTTC. This sequence encodes CASSLVAGGLALGEQFF.

This clonotype was detected a few times. This may be a read error, as it is one base from a much larger clone. This chain links TRBV30 with TRBJ2-7; possibly TRBD1 for D (5 bases). Looked up from germline, CDR1 is GTSNPN and CDR2 is SVGIG (reference sequence). The CDR3 spans 12 residues. For the CDR3, the DNA is TGTGCCCGGAGTGCAGGGTTGAACGAGCAGTACTTC. It specifies CARSAGLNEQYF.

The chain combines TRBV18 with TRBJ2-1, with D uncertain. There are 13 residues in the CDR3. With 6 bases removed from V and 1 base from J, the gap between germline ends came to 7 bases. The V gene's germline CDR1 is KGHSH and CDR2 LQKENI. This CDR3 reads CASSPQSYNEQFF. The DNA of the CDR3 is TGTGCCAGCTCCCCCCAGTCCTACAATGAGCAGTTCTTC.

This clonotype was seen only a few times. The genes are TRBV25-1 and TRBJ2-1, with unresolved D. The V end was cut by 2 bases, the J end by 8 bases, with 10 bases between. The CDR3 has 13 amino acids. Germline CDR1 MGHDK, CDR2 SYGVNS. In nucleotides, the CDR3 is TGTGCCAGCAGTGAAACTATCCCGGATGAGCAGTTCTTC. Residues: CASSETIPDEQFF.

As concerns this clonotype: Since a far larger clone is one base different, this is likely a read error. The chain combines TRBV7-9 with TRBJ2-3; D may be TRBD1 (5 bases). CDR3 length equals 14 residues. Per germline, CDR1 SEHNR and CDR2 FQNEAQ (reference sequence). The CDR3 sequence is CASSSSSSTGTQYF. The CDR3 DNA reads as TGTGCCAGCAGCTCCAGTTCCAGCACAGGTACGCAGTATTTT.

This clonotype appeared many times. The rearrangement joins TRBV6-2 or TRBV6-3 to TRBJ2-1; 13 bases match TRBD2. CDR3 length: 19 residues. Germline-derived CDR1 and CDR2 are MNHEY and SVGEGT. The ends lost 7 bases at V and 1 base at J; junction bases unmatched: 13. The CDR3 DNA sequence: TGTGCCAGCAAACCGGGACTAGCGGGACGACGCGGTTCCTACAATGAGCAGTTCTTC. This translates into CASKPGLAGRRGSYNEQFF.

At least ten counts were recorded for this clonotype. This chain connects TRBV19 to TRBJ1-5; a weak D match, TRBD1 (5 bases). Germline CDR1 LNHDA, CDR2 SQIVND (reference sequence). CDR3 length: 15 residues. V was shortened by 6 bases and J by 6 bases, with 18 bases between the two germline ends. The CDR3 coding sequence is TGTGCCAGTAGCAACTTCGGGGGACGGGCTCAGCCCCAGCATTTT. The encoded protein is CASSNFGGRAQPQHF.